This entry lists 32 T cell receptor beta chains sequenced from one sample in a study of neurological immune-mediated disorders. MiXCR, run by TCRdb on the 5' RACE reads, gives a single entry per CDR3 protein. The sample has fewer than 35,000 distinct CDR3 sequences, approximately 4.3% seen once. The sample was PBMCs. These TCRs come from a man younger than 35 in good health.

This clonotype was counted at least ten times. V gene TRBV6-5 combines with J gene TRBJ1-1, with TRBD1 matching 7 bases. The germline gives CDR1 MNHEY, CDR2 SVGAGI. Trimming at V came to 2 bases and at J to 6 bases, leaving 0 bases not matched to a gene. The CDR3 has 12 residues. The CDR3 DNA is TGTGCCAGCAGTTACCAGGGGGCTGAAGCTTTCTTT. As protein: CASSYQGAEAFF.

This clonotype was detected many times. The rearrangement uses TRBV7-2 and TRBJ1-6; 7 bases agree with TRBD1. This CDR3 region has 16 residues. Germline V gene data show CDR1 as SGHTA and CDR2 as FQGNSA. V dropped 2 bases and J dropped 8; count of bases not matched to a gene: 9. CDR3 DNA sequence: TGTGCCAGCAGCTTAACCTTTACAGGGGAGGATTCACCCCTCCACTTT. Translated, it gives CASSLTFTGEDSPLHF.

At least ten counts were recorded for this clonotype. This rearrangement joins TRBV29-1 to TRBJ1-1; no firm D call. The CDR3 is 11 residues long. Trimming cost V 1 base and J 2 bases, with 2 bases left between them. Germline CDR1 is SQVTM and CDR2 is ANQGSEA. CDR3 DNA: TGCAGCGTTGAAGCCAACACTGAAGCTTTCTTT. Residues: CSVEANTEAFF.

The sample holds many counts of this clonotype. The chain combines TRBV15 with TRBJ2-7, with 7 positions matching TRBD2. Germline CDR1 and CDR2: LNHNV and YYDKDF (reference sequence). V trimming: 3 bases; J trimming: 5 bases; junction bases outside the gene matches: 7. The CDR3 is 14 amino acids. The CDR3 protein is CATSSWEGIHEQYF. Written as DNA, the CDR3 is TGTGCCACCAGCAGTTGGGAGGGGATCCACGAGCAGTACTTC.

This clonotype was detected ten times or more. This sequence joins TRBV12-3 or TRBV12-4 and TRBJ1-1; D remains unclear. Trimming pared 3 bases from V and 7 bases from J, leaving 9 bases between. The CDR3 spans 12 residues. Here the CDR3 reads CASSFGSNEAFF. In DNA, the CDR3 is TGTGCCAGCAGTTTCGGTTCGAATGAAGCTTTCTTT.

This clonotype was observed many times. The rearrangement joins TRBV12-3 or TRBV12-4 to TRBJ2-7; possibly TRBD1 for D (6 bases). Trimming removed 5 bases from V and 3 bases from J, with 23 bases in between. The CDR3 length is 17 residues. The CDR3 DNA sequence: TGTGCCAGCAGTCCGAGACCCTACCGGGACATTAACTACGAGCAGTACTTC. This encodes CASSPRPYRDINYEQYF.

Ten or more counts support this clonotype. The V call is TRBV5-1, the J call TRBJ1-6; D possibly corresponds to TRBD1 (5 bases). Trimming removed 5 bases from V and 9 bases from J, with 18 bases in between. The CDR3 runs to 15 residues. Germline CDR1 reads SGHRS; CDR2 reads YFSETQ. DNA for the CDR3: TGCGCCAGCAGACAGGACTTTAGTTACGGTTCACCCCTCCACTTT. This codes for CASRQDFSYGSPLHF.

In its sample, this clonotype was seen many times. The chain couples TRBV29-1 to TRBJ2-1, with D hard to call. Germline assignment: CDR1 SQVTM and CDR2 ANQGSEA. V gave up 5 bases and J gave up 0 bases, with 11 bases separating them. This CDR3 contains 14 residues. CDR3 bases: TGCAGCGTTTCTCGGCGGCCCTCCTACAATGAGCAGTTCTTC. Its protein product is CSVSRRPSYNEQFF.

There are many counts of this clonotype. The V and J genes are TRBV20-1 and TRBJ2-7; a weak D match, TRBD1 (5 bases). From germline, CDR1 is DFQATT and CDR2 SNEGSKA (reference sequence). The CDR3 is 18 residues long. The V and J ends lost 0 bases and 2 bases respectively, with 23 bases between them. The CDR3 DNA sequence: TGCAGTGCTAGAGATCCTTTTGTTGCAGGGCGCTCCACCTACGAGCAGTACTTC. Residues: CSARDPFVAGRSTYEQYF.

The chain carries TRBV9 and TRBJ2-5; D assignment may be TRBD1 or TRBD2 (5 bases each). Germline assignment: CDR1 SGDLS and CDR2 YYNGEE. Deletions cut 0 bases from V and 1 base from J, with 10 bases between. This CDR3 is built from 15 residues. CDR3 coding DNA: TGTGCCAGCAGCGTAGACGGGACCCCCCAAGAGACCCAGTACTTC. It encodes CASSVDGTPQETQYF.

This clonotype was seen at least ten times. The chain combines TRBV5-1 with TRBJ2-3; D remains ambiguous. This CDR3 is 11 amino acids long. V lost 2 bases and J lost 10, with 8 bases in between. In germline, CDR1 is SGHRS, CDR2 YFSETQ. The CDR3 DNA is TGCGCCAGCAGCTTTAGGTCTTCGCAGTATTTT. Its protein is CASSFRSSQYF. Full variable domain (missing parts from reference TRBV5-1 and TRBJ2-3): KAGVTQTPRYLIKTRGQQVTLSCSPISGHRSVSWYQQTPGQGLQFLFEYFSETQRNKGNFPGRFSGRQFSNSRSEMNVSTLELGDSALYLCASSFRSSQYFGPGTRLTVL.

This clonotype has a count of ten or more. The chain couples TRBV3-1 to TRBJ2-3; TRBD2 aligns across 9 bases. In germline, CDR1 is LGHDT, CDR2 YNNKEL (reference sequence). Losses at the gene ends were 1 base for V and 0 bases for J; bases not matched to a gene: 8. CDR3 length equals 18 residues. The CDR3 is CASSQVSRLAASTDTQYF. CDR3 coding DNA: TGTGCCAGCAGCCAAGTAAGTCGACTAGCGGCTAGCACAGATACGCAGTATTTT.

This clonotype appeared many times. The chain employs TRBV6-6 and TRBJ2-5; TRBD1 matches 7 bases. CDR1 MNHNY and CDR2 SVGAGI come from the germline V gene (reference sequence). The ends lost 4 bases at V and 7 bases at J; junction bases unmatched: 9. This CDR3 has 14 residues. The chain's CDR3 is CASSSQTGLGTQYF. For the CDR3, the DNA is TGTGCCAGCAGTTCCCAGACAGGGCTGGGGACCCAGTACTTC.

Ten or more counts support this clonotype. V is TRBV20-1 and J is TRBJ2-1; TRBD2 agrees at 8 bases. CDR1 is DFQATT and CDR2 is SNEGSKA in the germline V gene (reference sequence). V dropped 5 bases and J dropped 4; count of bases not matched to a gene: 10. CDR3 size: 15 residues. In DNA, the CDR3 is TGCAGTGCTCCAAGAAACGGGGGGGGATACAATGAGCAGTTCTTC. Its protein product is CSAPRNGGGYNEQFF.

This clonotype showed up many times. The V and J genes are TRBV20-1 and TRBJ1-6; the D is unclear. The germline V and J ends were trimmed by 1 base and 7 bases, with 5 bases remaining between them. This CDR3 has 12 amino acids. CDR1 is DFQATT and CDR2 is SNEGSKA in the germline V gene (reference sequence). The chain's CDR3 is CSARVGNSPLHF. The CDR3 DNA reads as TGCAGTGCTAGAGTGGGAAATTCACCCCTCCACTTT.

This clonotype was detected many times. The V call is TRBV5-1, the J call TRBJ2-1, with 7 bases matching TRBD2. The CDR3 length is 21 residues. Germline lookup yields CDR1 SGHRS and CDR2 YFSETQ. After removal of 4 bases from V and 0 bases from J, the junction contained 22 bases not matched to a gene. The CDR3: CASSPGGPSGSPTSSYNEQFF. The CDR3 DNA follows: TGCGCCAGCAGCCCTGGGGGTCCTAGCGGATCACCGACGAGCTCCTACAATGAGCAGTTCTTC.

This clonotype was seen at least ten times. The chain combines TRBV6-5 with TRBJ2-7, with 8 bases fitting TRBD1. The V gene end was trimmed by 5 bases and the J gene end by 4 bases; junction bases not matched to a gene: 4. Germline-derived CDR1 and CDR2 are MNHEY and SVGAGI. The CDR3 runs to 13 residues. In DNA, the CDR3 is TGTGCCAGCAGTCTTGGACAGGGTTACGAGCAGTACTTC. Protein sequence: CASSLGQGYEQYF.

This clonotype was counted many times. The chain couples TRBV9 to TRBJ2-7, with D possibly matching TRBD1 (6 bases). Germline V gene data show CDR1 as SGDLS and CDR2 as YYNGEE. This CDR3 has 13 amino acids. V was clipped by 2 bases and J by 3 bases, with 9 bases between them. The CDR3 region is CASSVQGGYEQYF. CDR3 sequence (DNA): TGTGCCAGCAGCGTTCAAGGGGGCTACGAGCAGTACTTC.

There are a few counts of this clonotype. The CDR3 DNA reads as TGCAGCGTTGAAGATCTTCGGGGGTCTACTGGCTACACCTTC. Its translation is CSVEDLRGSTGYTF. This chain links TRBV29-1 with TRBJ1-2, with D perhaps matching TRBD1 (5 bases). Per germline, CDR1 SQVTM and CDR2 ANQGSEA. This CDR3 contains 14 residues. The V end was cut by 0 bases, the J end by 7 bases, with 15 bases between.

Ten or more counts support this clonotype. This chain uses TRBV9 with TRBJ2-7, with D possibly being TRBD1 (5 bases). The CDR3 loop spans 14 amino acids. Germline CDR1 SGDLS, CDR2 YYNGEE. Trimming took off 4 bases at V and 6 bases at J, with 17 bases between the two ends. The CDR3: CASSIGSRVGEQYF. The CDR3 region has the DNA TGTGCCAGCAGCATCGGCTCCAGGGTTGGCGAGCAGTACTTC.

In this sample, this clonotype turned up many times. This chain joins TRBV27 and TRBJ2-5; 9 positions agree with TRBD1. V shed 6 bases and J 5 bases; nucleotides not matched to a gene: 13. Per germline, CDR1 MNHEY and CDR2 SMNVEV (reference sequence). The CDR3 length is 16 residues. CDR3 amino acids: CASSPLGTGLRETQYF. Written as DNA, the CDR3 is TGTGCCAGCAGCCCCCTAGGGACAGGGCTAAGGGAGACCCAGTACTTC.

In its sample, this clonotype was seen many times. DNA for the CDR3: TGCAGTGCTAGCGGGGGCCTGGAGACCCAGTACTTC. The encoded protein is CSASGGLETQYF. The chain links TRBV20-1 to TRBJ2-5; the D call may be TRBD1 or TRBD2 (6 bases each). Looked up from germline, CDR1 is DFQATT and CDR2 is SNEGSKA (reference sequence). The CDR3 totals 12 residues. Trimming left V 3 bases short and J 5 bases short, with 10 bases between.

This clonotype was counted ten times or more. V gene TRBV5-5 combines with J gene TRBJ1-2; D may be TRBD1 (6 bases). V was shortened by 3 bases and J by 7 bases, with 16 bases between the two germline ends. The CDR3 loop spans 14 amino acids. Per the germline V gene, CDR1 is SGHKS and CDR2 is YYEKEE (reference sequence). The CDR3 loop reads CASSSTTGRGGYTF. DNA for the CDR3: TGTGCCAGCAGCTCGACAACAGGGCGAGGTGGCTACACCTTC. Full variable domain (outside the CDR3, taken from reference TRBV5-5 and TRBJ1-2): DAGVTQSPTHLIKTRGQQVTLRCSPISGHKSVSWYQQVLGQGPQFIFQYYEKEERGRGNFPDRFSARQFPNYSSELNVNALLLGDSALYLCASSSTTGRGGYTFGSGTRLTVV.

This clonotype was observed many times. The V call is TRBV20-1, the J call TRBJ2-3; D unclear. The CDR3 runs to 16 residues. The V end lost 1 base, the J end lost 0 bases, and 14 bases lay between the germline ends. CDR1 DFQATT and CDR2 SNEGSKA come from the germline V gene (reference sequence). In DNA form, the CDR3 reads TGCAGTGCTAGAGCGTCTAGGCGGTCTAGCACAGATACGCAGTATTTT. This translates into CSARASRRSSTDTQYF.

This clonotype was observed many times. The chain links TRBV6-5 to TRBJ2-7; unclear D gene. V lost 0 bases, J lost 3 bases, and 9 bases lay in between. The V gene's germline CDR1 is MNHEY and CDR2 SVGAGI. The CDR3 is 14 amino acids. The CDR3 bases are TGTGCCAGCAGTTACTCGGGGTCGATCTACGAGCAGTACTTC. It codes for CASSYSGSIYEQYF.

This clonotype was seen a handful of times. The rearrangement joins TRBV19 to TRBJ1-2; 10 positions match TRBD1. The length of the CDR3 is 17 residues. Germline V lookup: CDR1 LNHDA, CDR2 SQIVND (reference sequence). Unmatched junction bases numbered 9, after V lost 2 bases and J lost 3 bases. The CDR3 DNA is TGTGCCAGTAGTATATCGGTGGACAGGGGGTTTGACTATGGCTACACCTTC. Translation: CASSISVDRGFDYGYTF.

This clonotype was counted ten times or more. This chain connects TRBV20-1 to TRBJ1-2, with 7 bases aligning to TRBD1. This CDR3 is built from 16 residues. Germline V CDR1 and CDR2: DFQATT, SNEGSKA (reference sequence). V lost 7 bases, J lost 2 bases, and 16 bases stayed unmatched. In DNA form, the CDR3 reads TGCAGTGTGGAGGGAACCGCCGGGACAGAAAACTATGGCTACACCTTC. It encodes CSVEGTAGTENYGYTF.

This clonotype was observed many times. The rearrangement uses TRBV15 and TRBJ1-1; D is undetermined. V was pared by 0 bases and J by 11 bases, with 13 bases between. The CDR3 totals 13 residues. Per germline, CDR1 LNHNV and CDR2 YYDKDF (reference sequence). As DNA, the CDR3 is TGTGCCACCAGCAGAGAACCTTCGGGTGGGGCTTTCTTT. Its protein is CATSREPSGGAFF.

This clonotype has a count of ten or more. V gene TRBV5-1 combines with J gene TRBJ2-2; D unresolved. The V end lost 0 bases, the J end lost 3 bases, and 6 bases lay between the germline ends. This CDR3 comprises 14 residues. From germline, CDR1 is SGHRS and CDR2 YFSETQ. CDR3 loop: CASSLGHHTGELFF. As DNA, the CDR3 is TGCGCCAGCAGCTTGGGACACCACACCGGGGAGCTGTTTTTT.

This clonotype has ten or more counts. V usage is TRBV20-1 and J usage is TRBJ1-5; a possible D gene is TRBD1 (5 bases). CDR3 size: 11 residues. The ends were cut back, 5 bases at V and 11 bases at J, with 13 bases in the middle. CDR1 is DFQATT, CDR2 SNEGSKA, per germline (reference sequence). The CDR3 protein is CSAHTGVSQHF. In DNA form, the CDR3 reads TGCAGTGCTCACACGGGGGTGTCCCAGCATTTT.

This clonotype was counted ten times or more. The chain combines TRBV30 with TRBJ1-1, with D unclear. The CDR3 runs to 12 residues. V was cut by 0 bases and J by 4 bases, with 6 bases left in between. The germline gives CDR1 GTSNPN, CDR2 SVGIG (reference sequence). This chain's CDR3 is CAWSVLSTEAFF. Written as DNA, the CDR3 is TGTGCCTGGAGTGTACTGAGCACTGAAGCTTTCTTT.

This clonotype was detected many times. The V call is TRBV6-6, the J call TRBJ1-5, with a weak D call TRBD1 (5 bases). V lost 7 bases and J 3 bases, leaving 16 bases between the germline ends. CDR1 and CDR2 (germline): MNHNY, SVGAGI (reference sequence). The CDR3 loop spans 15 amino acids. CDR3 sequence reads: CASTNRGGDNQPQHF. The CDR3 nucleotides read TGTGCCAGCACCAACCGGGGGGGGGACAATCAGCCCCAGCATTTT.